This T cell receptor (beta chain) was sequenced during a study of patients and donors after allogeneic stem cell transplantation. The CDR3 runs 16 residues. With V trimmed by 5 bases and J by 3 bases, 10 bases remained unmatched. CDR1 is SGHTA and CDR2 is FQGNSA in the germline V gene. There are a few counts of this clonotype. TCRdb reanalysed the RT-PCR reads using MiXCR and keeps one entry per CDR3 protein. The sample lists some 960,000 distinct CDR3 sequences; roughly 18% were seen once. The clonotype was recovered from a human donor who was either an allogeneic HSCT recipient or a stem cell or donor lymphocyte infusion donor (not recorded which). It is not recorded whose cells these are; they may come from a transplant donor. Sequencing used blood, either unsorted or a sorted T cell fraction (not recorded which). The chain employs TRBV7-2 and TRBJ2-1; 7 nucleotides line up with TRBD2. The CDR3 DNA reads as TGTGCCAGCAGCCAAAGAGGCCGGGACTACTACAATGAGCAGTTCTTC. It is translated as CASSQRGRDYYNEQFF.